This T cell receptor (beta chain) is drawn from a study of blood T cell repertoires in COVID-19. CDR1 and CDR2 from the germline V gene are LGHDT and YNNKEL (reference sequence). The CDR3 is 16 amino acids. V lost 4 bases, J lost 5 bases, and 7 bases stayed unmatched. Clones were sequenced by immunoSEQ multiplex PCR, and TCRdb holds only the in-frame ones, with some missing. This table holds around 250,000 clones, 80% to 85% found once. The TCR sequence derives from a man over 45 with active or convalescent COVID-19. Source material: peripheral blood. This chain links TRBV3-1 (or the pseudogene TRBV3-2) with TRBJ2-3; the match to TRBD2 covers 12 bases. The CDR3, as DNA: TGTGCCAGCAGCCCCTCTAGCGGGGGGGAAATAGATACGCAGTATTTT. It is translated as CASSPSSGGEIDTQYF.